The 26 T cell receptor beta chains reported below all come from one sample, sequenced in a study of PD-1 blockade in classical Hodgkin lymphoma. This table comes from immunoSEQ multiplex PCR, and its TCRdb copy is limited to in-frame clones, with some not included. This table holds about 28,000 clones, around 77% found once. Time point here: cycle 4 day 1 (C4D1), after less than 7 weeks of nivolumab. All trial patients relapsed after autologous stem cell transplantation. Sequencing used peripheral blood mononuclear cells (PBMCs), obtained before the fourth cycle of nivolumab. The receptors shown here come from a human donor with classical Hodgkin lymphoma.

This chain joins TRBV6-4 and TRBJ2-2, with D tentatively TRBD1 (6 bases). There are 16 residues in the CDR3. Trimming shortened V by 6 bases and J by 3 bases, and 17 bases separated the two germline ends. CDR1 and CDR2 (germline): MRHNA, SNTAGT. CDR3 nucleotide sequence: TGTGCCAGCAGCCGACAGTGGGGGCGCGACACCGGGGAGCTGTTTTTT. Amino acids: CASSRQWGRDTGELFF.

V is TRBV19 and J is TRBJ2-1, with TRBD2 matching 11 bases. This CDR3 spans 15 amino acids. Losses at the gene ends were 2 bases for V and 8 bases for J; bases not matched to a gene: 5. Per germline, CDR1 LNHDA and CDR2 SQIVND (reference sequence). The DNA of the CDR3 is TGTGCCAGTAGTATATCTAGCGGGAGGACCTATGAGCAGTTCTTC. Protein product: CASSISSGRTYEQFF.

In DNA form, the CDR3 reads TGTGCCAGCAGCTTACCCACCCAGGTCTTGTATGGCTACACCTTC. Its translation is CASSLPTQVLYGYTF. This sequence joins TRBV7-9 and TRBJ1-2; D gene uncertain. Germline CDR1 SEHNR, CDR2 FQNEAQ (reference sequence). V lost 2 bases and J 5 bases, leaving 15 bases between the germline ends. This CDR3 region has 15 residues.

This rearrangement joins TRBV6-5 to TRBJ2-7, with 8 bases aligning to TRBD1. There are 14 residues in the CDR3. Germline V lookup: CDR1 MNHEY, CDR2 SVGAGI. The J segment lost 3 bases and the V segment lost 2 bases, leaving 3 bases of the junction unmatched. The CDR3 region has the DNA TGTGCCAGCAGTTACGCCGACAGGGGCTACGAGCAGTACTTC. This gives the protein CASSYADRGYEQYF.

This chain links TRBV27 with TRBJ1-3; 8 bases align to TRBD1. The V gene's germline CDR1 is MNHEY and CDR2 SMNVEV (reference sequence). With V trimmed by 6 bases and J by 4 bases, 2 bases remained unmatched. This CDR3 is 13 amino acids long. Here the CDR3 reads CASRRTGGNTIYF. The CDR3, as DNA: TGTGCCAGCAGGAGGACAGGGGGAAACACCATATATTTT.

The gene calls are TRBV20-1 and TRBJ2-5, with D possibly matching TRBD2 (6 bases). The germline V gene encodes CDR1 DFQATT and CDR2 SNEGSKA (reference sequence). There are 11 residues in the CDR3. Trimming took 3 bases from V and 4 from J, leaving 6 bases between them. As DNA, the CDR3 is TGCAGTGCTAGGGGGGGAGAGACCCAGTACTTC. This translates into CSARGGETQYF.

This clone was observed a single time. CDR3 in amino acids: CASSLAEGVGYTF. The DNA of the CDR3 is TGCGCCAGCAGCTTGGCGGAGGGTGTCGGCTACACCTTC. The chain couples TRBV5-1 to TRBJ1-2; no reliable D call. The germline CDR1 and CDR2 sequences are SGHRS and YFSETQ. There are 13 residues in the CDR3. Trimming pared 0 bases from V and 8 bases from J, leaving 11 bases between.

The table lists this clone with a few counts. This same CDR3 is encoded by further DNA sequences in the sample. The V and J genes are TRBV6-1 and TRBJ2-7; perhaps TRBD1 as D (6 bases). Trimming removed 6 bases at V and 0 bases at J, with 9 bases between. This CDR3 contains 13 residues. Germline lookup yields CDR1 MNHNS and CDR2 SASEGT. The CDR3 DNA is TGTGCCAGCAGCAGGACAGCCTCCTACGAGCAGTACTTC. Protein: CASSRTASYEQYF.

CDR3 residues: CSVGTGKNYGYTF. CDR3 DNA: TGCAGCGTCGGGACAGGGAAGAACTATGGCTACACCTTC. The chain combines TRBV29-1 with TRBJ1-2, with TRBD1 identical over 9 bases. The J segment lost 2 bases and the V segment lost 6 bases, leaving 4 bases of the junction unmatched. The CDR3 length is 13 residues. Looked up from germline, CDR1 is SQVTM and CDR2 is ANQGSEA.

A few counts support this clone. The chain is built from TRBV28 and TRBJ2-7; no clear D. Trimming shortened V by 3 bases and J by 13 bases, and 19 bases separated the two germline ends. Per germline, CDR1 MDHEN and CDR2 SYDVKM. There are 13 residues in the CDR3. The CDR3 bases are TGTGCCAGCAGTTTTTCCCATACCCCTTCCGCCTACTTC. It is translated as CASSFSHTPSAYF.

The chain couples TRBV5-1 to TRBJ1-1, with D maybe TRBD1 (5 bases). V lost 1 base, J lost 1 base, and 5 bases lay in between. The CDR3 has 13 residues. Germline V gene sequence: CDR1 SGHRS, CDR2 YFSETQ. CDR3 coding DNA: TGCGCCAGCAGCTTGAGGGGGAACACTGAAGCTTTCTTT. Translated, it gives CASSLRGNTEAFF.

This chain joins TRBV30 and TRBJ1-5; a weak D match, TRBD1 (5 bases). This CDR3 has 14 amino acids. Germline-derived CDR1 and CDR2 are GTSNPN and SVGIG (reference sequence). Trimming took 0 bases from V and 0 from J, leaving 6 bases between them. CDR3: CAWSVTVSNQPQHF. In DNA, the CDR3 is TGTGCCTGGAGTGTGACAGTTAGCAATCAGCCCCAGCATTTT. The entire variable domain, with the rest obtained from reference TRBV30 and TRBJ1-5, is as follows: SQTIHQWPATLVQPVGSPLSLECTVEGTSNPNLYWYRQAAGRGLQLLFYSVGIGQISSEVPQNLSASRPQDRQFILSSKKLLLSDSGFYLCAWSVTVSNQPQHFGDGTRLSIL.

This clone appeared a single time. It is likely a read error: a sequence one base away is far more abundant. The chain uses TRBV30 and TRBJ1-3; D is undetermined. CDR3 length equals 16 residues. Per germline, CDR1 GTSNPN and CDR2 SVGIG (reference sequence). CDR3 sequence: CAWSVRGGSSGSTIYF. CDR3 bases: TGTGCCTGGAGTGTACGCGGAGGGAGCTCTGGAAGCACCATATATTTT.

J is TRBJ2-5 and V is TRBV6-6, with TRBD2 matching 9 bases. Germline V gene sequence: CDR1 MNHNY, CDR2 SVGAGI (reference sequence). The CDR3 consists of 13 residues. CDR3 residues: CASGGKWGETQYF. DNA for the CDR3: TGTGCGAGCGGGGGGAAGTGGGGAGAGACCCAGTACTTC.

This clone was picked up a small number of times. The V call is TRBV19, the J call TRBJ1-1; 8 bases align to TRBD1. Trimming took 5 bases from V and 0 from J; bases not matched to a gene: 8. CDR1 LNHDA and CDR2 SQIVND come from the germline V gene (reference sequence). The CDR3 runs 16 residues. The CDR3 coding sequence is TGTGCCAGTAGTCAAAGGACAGGGTTCATGAACACTGAAGCTTTCTTT. Amino acid sequence: CASSQRTGFMNTEAFF.

This chain links TRBV6-6 with TRBJ2-1; D call uncertain. The length of the CDR3 is 13 residues. Looked up from germline, CDR1 is MNHNY and CDR2 is SVGAGI (reference sequence). The germline V and J ends were trimmed by 5 bases and 3 bases, with 8 bases remaining between them. The CDR3 nucleotides are TGTGCCAGCAGTCCCTCCGACTACAATGAGCAGTTCTTC. It is translated as CASSPSDYNEQFF.

This chain joins TRBV19 and TRBJ1-2, with D tentatively TRBD1 (6 bases). The V end lost 3 bases, the J end lost 0 bases, and 14 bases lay between the germline ends. CDR3 length: 16 amino acids. Per the germline V gene, CDR1 is LNHDA and CDR2 is SQIVND (reference sequence). Here the CDR3 reads CASSIFDRPSNYGYTF. The CDR3, as DNA: TGTGCCAGTAGTATCTTCGACAGGCCCTCTAACTATGGCTACACCTTC.

Here the CDR3 DNA reads TGTGCCGGCCGAAGGGTAGCTAATGAAAAACTGTTTTTT. This encodes CAGRRVANEKLFF. This rearrangement joins TRBV6-1 to TRBJ1-4; D unclear. The CDR3 is 13 residues long. The germline V and J ends were trimmed by 11 bases and 3 bases, with 13 bases remaining between them. Looked up from germline, CDR1 is MNHNS and CDR2 is SASEGT.

The V and J genes are TRBV5-5 and TRBJ1-1; D not certain. Germline lookup yields CDR1 SGHKS and CDR2 YYEKEE (reference sequence). The CDR3 is 15 residues long. The V end lost 3 bases, the J end lost 3 bases, and 15 bases lay between the germline ends. CDR3 sequence: CASSSTGAEYTEAFF. The CDR3 region has the DNA TGTGCCAGCAGCTCGACGGGTGCGGAGTACACTGAAGCTTTCTTT.

This clone has a handful of counts. CDR3 amino acids: CASSQTGPKETQYF. In DNA form, the CDR3 reads TGTGCCAGCAGTCAGACAGGCCCCAAAGAGACCCAGTACTTC. The genes are TRBV28 and TRBJ2-5, with D maybe TRBD1 (6 bases). Germline CDR1 MDHEN, CDR2 SYDVKM. There are 14 residues in the CDR3. V dropped 5 bases and J dropped 3 bases, with 13 bases sitting between them.

The CDR3 nucleotides read TGTGCCAGCTCACGAGGACAGGGTGGGGAAAAACTGTTTTTT. This codes for CASSRGQGGEKLFF. The chain has TRBV18 and TRBJ1-4, with 8 bases lining up with TRBD1. Germline CDR1 KGHSH, CDR2 LQKENI. V was clipped by 4 bases and J by 8 bases; unmatched bases: 6. CDR3 length: 14 amino acids.

The chain uses TRBV18 and TRBJ1-1; D might be TRBD1 (6 bases). The length of the CDR3 is 13 residues. V was clipped by 6 bases and J by 6 bases, with 14 bases between them. Germline V gives CDR1 KGHSH, CDR2 LQKENI. CDR3 residues: CASSHIQGPEAFF. Written as DNA, the CDR3 is TGTGCCAGCTCTCACATACAGGGACCTGAAGCTTTCTTT.

J is TRBJ1-1 and V is TRBV30, with D tentatively TRBD1 (5 bases). Trimming shortened V by 1 base and J by 6 bases, and 15 bases separated the two germline ends. This CDR3 is 14 amino acids long. Germline CDR1 is GTSNPN and CDR2 is SVGIG (reference sequence). The CDR3 DNA sequence: TGTGCCTGGAGTGCGGCAGGGCTTGAACCTGAAGCTTTCTTT. It translates to CAWSAAGLEPEAFF. The complete variable domain, with remaining parts taken from reference TRBV30 and TRBJ1-1, reads SQTIHQWPATLVQPVGSPLSLECTVEGTSNPNLYWYRQAAGRGLQLLFYSVGIGQISSEVPQNLSASRPQDRQFILSSKKLLLSDSGFYLCAWSAAGLEPEAFFGQGTRLTVV.

The chain combines TRBV7-8 with TRBJ2-7; D might be TRBD2 (5 bases). Germline V gene data show CDR1 as SGHVS and CDR2 as FQNEAQ. The V and J ends lost 5 bases and 3 bases respectively, with 11 bases between them. There are 13 residues in the CDR3. CDR3 nucleotide sequence: TGTGCCAGCAGCCCGGCGGGCAACTACGAGCAGTACTTC. It translates to CASSPAGNYEQYF.

This rearrangement joins TRBV2 to TRBJ1-4, with 10 positions matching TRBD1. Germline CDR1 is SNHLY and CDR2 is FYNNEI. The CDR3 is 14 amino acids. V gave up 6 bases and J gave up 5 bases; unmatched junction bases: 3. In DNA form, the CDR3 reads TGTGCCAGCAGCCCGGGACAGGGGAATGAAAAACTGTTTTTT. Translation gives CASSPGQGNEKLFF.

This chain uses TRBV2 with TRBJ2-7; 13 bases align to TRBD2. Germline V gene data show CDR1 as SNHLY and CDR2 as FYNNEI. The CDR3 spans 17 residues. V was clipped by 5 bases and J by 2 bases; unmatched bases: 9. The CDR3 region is CASSRLGLAGEAYEQYF. The CDR3 DNA reads as TGTGCCAGCAGTCGACTAGGACTAGCGGGAGAGGCCTACGAGCAGTACTTC.